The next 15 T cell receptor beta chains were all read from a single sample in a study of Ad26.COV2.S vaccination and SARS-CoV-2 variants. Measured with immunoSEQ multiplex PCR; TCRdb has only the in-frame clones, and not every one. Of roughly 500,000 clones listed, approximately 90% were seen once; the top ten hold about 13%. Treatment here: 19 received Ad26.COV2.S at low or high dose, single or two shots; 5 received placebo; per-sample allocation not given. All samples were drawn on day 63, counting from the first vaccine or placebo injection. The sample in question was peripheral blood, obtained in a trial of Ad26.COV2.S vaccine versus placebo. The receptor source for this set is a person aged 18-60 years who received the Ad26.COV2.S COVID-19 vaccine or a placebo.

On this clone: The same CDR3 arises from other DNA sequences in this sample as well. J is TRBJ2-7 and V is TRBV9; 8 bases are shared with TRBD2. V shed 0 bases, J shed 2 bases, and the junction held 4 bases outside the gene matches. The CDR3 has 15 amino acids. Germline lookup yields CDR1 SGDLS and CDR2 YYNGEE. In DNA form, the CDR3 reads TGTGCCAGCAGCGTAGGGCTAGCGGGCCCCTACGAGCAGTACTTC. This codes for CASSVGLAGPYEQYF.

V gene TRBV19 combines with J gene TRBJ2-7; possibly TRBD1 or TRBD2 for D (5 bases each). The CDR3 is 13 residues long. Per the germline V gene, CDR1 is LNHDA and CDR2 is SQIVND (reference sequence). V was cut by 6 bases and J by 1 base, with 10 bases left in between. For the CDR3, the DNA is TGTGCCAGTAGGGGGACGGTGTCCTACGAGCAGTACTTC. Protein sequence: CASRGTVSYEQYF.

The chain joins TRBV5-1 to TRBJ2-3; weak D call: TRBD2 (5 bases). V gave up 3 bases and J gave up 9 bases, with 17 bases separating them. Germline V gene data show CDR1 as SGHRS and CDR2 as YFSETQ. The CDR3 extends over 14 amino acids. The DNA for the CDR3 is TGCGCCAGCAGCTCCCCTAGCCGGGTGACAACGCAGTATTTT. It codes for CASSSPSRVTTQYF.

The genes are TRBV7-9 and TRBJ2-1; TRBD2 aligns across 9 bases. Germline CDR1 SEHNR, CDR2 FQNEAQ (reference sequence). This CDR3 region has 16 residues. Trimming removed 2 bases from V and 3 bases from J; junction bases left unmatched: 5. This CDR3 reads CASSLLSGSGYNEQFF. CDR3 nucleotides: TGTGCCAGCAGCTTACTTAGCGGGAGTGGCTACAATGAGCAGTTCTTC. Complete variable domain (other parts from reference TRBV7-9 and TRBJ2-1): DTGVSQNPRHKITKRGQNVTFRCDPISEHNRLYWYRQTLGQGPEFLTYFQNEAQLEKSRLLSDRFSAERPKGSFSTLEIQRTEQGDSAMYLCASSLLSGSGYNEQFFGPGTRLTVL.

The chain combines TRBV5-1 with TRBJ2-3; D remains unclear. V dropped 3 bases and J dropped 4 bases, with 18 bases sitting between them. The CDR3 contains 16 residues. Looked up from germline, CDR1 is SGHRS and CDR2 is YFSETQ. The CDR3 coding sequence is TGCGCCAGCAGCTCTTTGGGGTCGGGCATCCCAGATACGCAGTATTTT. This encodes CASSSLGSGIPDTQYF.

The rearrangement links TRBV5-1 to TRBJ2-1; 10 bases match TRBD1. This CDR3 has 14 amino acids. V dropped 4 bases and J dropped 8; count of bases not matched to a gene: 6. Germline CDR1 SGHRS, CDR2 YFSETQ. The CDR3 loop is CASSPVGQGYEQFF. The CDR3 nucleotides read TGCGCCAGCAGCCCGGTGGGACAGGGGTATGAGCAGTTCTTC.

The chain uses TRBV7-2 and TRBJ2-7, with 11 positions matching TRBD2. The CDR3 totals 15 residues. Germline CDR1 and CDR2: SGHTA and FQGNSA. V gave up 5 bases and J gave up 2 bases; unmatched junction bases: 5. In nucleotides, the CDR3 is TGTGCCAGCAGCGCGGGACTAGCGGCCGCCTACGAGCAGTACTTC. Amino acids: CASSAGLAAAYEQYF.

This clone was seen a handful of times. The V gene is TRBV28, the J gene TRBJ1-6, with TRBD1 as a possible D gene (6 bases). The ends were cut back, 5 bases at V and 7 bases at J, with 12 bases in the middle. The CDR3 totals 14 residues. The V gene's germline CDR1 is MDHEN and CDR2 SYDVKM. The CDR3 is CASSRQVPNSPLHF. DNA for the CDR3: TGTGCCAGCAGTAGACAGGTCCCCAATTCACCCCTCCACTTT.

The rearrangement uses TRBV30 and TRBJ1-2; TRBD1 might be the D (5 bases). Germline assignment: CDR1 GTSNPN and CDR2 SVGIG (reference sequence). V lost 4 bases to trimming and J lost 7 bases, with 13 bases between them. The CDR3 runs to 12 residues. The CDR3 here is CAWTLSGGGYTF. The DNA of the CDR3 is TGTGCCTGGACCCTCTCTGGGGGTGGCTACACCTTC.

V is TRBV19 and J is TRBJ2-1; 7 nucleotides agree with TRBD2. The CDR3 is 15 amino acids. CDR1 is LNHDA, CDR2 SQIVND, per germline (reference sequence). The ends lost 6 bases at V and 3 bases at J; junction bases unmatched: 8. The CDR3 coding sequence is TGTGCCAGTAGCCCCCGGGGAGGGCTCTACAATGAGCAGTTCTTC. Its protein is CASSPRGGLYNEQFF.

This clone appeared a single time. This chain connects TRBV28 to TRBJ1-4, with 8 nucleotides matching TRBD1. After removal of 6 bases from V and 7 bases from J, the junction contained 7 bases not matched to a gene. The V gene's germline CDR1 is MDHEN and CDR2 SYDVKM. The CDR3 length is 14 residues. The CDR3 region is CASSPTGVGEKLFF. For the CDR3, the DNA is TGTGCCAGCAGCCCGACAGGGGTGGGTGAAAAACTGTTTTTT.

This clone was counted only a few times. For the CDR3, the DNA is TGCGCCAGCAGCTTCCAACAGGGGGGGAACACTGAAGCTTTCTTT. Protein product: CASSFQQGGNTEAFF. The rearrangement joins TRBV5-1 to TRBJ1-1, with TRBD1 matching over 8 bases. This CDR3 comprises 15 residues. Germline values: CDR1 SGHRS, CDR2 YFSETQ. With V trimmed by 2 bases and J by 1 base, 4 bases remained unmatched. The whole variable domain, filled in from reference TRBV5-1 and TRBJ1-1, reads KAGVTQTPRYLIKTRGQQVTLSCSPISGHRSVSWYQQTPGQGLQFLFEYFSETQRNKGNFPGRFSGRQFSNSRSEMNVSTLELGDSALYLCASSFQQGGNTEAFFGQGTRLTVV.

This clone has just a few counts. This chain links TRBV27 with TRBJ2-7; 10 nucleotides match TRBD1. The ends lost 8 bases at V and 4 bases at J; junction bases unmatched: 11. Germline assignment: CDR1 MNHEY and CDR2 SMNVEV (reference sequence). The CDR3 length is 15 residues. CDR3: CASHDRGLGGYEQYF. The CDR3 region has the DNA TGTGCCAGCCATGACAGGGGGCTAGGGGGTTACGAGCAGTACTTC.

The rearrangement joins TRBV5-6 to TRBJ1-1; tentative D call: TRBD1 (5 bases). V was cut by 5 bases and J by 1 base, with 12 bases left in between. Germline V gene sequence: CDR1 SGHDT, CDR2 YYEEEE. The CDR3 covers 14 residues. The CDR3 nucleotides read TGTGCCAGCAGTTTACCAGGGCGGAACACTGAAGCTTTCTTT. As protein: CASSLPGRNTEAFF.

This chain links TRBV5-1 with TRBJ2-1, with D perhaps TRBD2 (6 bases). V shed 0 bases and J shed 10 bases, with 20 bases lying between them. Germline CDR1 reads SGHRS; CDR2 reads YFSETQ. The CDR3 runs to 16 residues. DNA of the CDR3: TGCGCCAGCAGCTTGGCGCGGGACCGGATCTTGGTGGAGCAGTTCTTC. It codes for CASSLARDRILVEQFF.